The sequence of this T cell receptor (beta chain) was determined in a study of shared clonotypes between healthy human individuals. Study context: The donor group consisted of a couple of women and a few men, aged 18 to 49. Study findings and constraints: The sharing of 5% to 6.5% of naive CD4 clonotypes was seen across a few donors.

The CDR3 sequence is 13 residues long. CDR1 and CDR2 from the germline V gene are MNHEY and SVGAGI. Sequenced by immunoSEQ multiplex PCR; TCRdb stores in-frame clones only, minus some. The sample yields some 2 million clones, about 95% seen once. CD45RO negativity and positive selection for CCR7 defined naive CD8 cells, a population that excluded terminally differentiated effector memory CD45RA+ cells. Turning to this clone: The antigen is undetermined. One end of the junction is discordant with germline, which a read error may explain. The identical CDR3 is also encoded by other nucleotide sequences in the sample.

The sample taken for sequencing was naive CD8+ T cells sorted from blood. The V and J genes are TRBV6-5 and TRBJ2-7; D is possibly TRBD1 (5 bases). The sequence was collected from a man between 18 and 29 years old in good health. The CDR3 reads CASSFGASYEQYF. CDR3 DNA sequence: TGTGCCAGTAGTTTTGGGGCATCCTACGAGCAGTACTTC.